These 28 T cell receptor beta chains came from one sample sequenced in a study of graft-versus-host responses after intestinal transplantation. The protocol was immunoSEQ multiplex PCR, while the TCRdb copy is restricted to in-frame clones and leaves out a portion. The sample lists roughly 60,000 clones, 90% to 95% occurring once. The sample in question was PBMCs, obtained around 120 days after intestinal transplantation. Receptors were obtained from a human patient who received an intestinal transplant, so some T cells may come from the graft donor.

This clone has just one count. This chain connects TRBV4-1 to TRBJ2-1; D tentatively reads TRBD1 or TRBD2 (6 bases each). The CDR3 has 15 amino acids. The V end was cut by 0 bases, the J end by 6 bases, with 12 bases between. Germline CDR1 and CDR2: MGHRA and YSYEKL. The CDR3: CASSQDWGAGNEQFF. For the CDR3, the DNA is TGCGCCAGCAGCCAAGACTGGGGGGCAGGCAATGAGCAGTTCTTC.

The V gene is TRBV15, the J gene TRBJ1-3; no clear D gene. Trimming cost V 6 bases and J 0 bases, with 9 bases left between them. The CDR3 totals 14 residues. Germline V lookup: CDR1 LNHNV, CDR2 YYDKDF (reference sequence). CDR3: CATRLSFSGNTIYF. The CDR3, as DNA: TGTGCCACCAGGCTCAGCTTCTCTGGAAACACCATATATTTT.

This chain connects TRBV28 to TRBJ2-7, with D possibly TRBD2 on 6 matching bases. The germline V gene has CDR1 MDHEN and CDR2 SYDVKM. This CDR3 has 14 amino acids. V gave up 4 bases and J gave up 0 bases, with 10 bases separating them. The CDR3 nucleotides are TGTGCCAGCAGTTGGTTCGGGAGCTCCTACGAGCAGTACTTC. It codes for CASSWFGSSYEQYF.

The rearrangement links TRBV4-1 to TRBJ2-7; 7 nucleotides agree with TRBD1. The CDR3 has 17 amino acids. The germline gives CDR1 MGHRA, CDR2 YSYEKL. V dropped 0 bases and J dropped 2; count of bases not matched to a gene: 10. The CDR3 spells CASSQDEQSGQTYEQYF. Written as DNA, the CDR3 is TGCGCCAGCAGCCAAGATGAACAGTCGGGACAGACCTACGAGCAGTACTTC.

The rearrangement joins TRBV6-5 to TRBJ1-5, with TRBD1 matching 7 bases. Germline CDR1 MNHEY, CDR2 SVGAGI. CDR3 length: 14 residues. V lost 6 bases, J lost 3 bases, and 5 bases stayed unmatched. In DNA form, the CDR3 reads TGTGCCAGCAGCCCCGGGACAGACAATCAGCCCCAGCATTTT. Residues: CASSPGTDNQPQHF.

The chain couples TRBV6-1 to TRBJ1-1; D uncertain. The germline V gene encodes CDR1 MNHNS and CDR2 SASEGT. The CDR3 sequence is 13 residues long. V gave up 6 bases and J gave up 0 bases, with 8 bases separating them. The CDR3 loop reads CASRQNLNTEAFF. The CDR3 DNA is TGTGCCAGCAGACAAAATCTGAACACTGAAGCTTTCTTT.

This clone occurred once. V usage is TRBV13 and J usage is TRBJ1-3; D gene uncertain. The CDR3 totals 15 residues. In germline, CDR1 is PRHDT, CDR2 FYEKMQ (reference sequence). Trimming left V 4 bases short and J 0 bases short, with 10 bases between. The CDR3 DNA is TGTGCCAGCAGCTGGTTACAGTTCTCTGGAAACACCATATATTTT. Its protein is CASSWLQFSGNTIYF.

This clone was seen just once. This chain joins TRBV19 and TRBJ2-1; TRBD2 matches 7 bases. CDR1 LNHDA and CDR2 SQIVND come from the germline V gene (reference sequence). This CDR3 contains 15 residues. Losses at the gene ends were 4 bases for V and 2 bases for J; bases not matched to a gene: 5. The CDR3 sequence is CASSRASGTYNEQFF. The CDR3 DNA follows: TGTGCCAGTAGTAGGGCTAGCGGTACCTACAATGAGCAGTTCTTC.

The chain recombines TRBV2 with TRBJ1-5; no clear D gene. Deletions cut 2 bases from V and 0 bases from J, with 8 bases between. Germline assignment: CDR1 SNHLY and CDR2 FYNNEI. The CDR3 is 15 amino acids. CDR3 sequence: CASSESSNSNQPQHF. The CDR3 region has the DNA TGTGCCAGCAGTGAAAGCAGCAATAGCAATCAGCCCCAGCATTTT.

The V gene is TRBV2, the J gene TRBJ1-4; no clear D. This CDR3 is 13 amino acids long. The germline V and J ends were trimmed by 7 bases and 5 bases, with 11 bases remaining between them. Germline CDR1 is SNHLY and CDR2 is FYNNEI. The CDR3 loop reads CASTPGMNEKLFF. Written as DNA, the CDR3 is TGTGCCAGCACCCCGGGGATGAATGAAAAACTGTTTTTT.

The chain carries TRBV4-1 and TRBJ2-7; D remains unclear. CDR3 length equals 13 residues. Germline CDR1 MGHRA, CDR2 YSYEKL. The V gene lost 3 bases and the J gene lost 2 bases, with 8 bases spanning the gap. CDR3 loop: CASSQYVTYEQYF. DNA of the CDR3: TGCGCCAGCAGCCAGTACGTCACCTACGAGCAGTACTTC.

The chain recombines TRBV28 with TRBJ2-5; D remains unclear. The CDR3 totals 15 residues. The germline CDR1 and CDR2 sequences are MDHEN and SYDVKM. V was pared by 8 bases and J by 1 base, with 17 bases between. Written as DNA, the CDR3 is TGTGCCAGCTGTTACACGGGTGGTCCCCAAGAGACCCAGTACTTC. Translating it yields CASCYTGGPQETQYF. Drawing the rest from reference TRBV28 and TRBJ2-5, the complete variable domain is DVKVTQSSRYLVKRTGEKVFLECVQDMDHENMFWYRQDPGLGLRLIYFSYDVKMKEKGDIPEGYSVSREKKERFSLILESASTNQTSMYLCASCYTGGPQETQYFGPGTRLLVL.

The J gene is TRBJ2-7, the V gene TRBV28; 8 nucleotides line up with TRBD2. The germline gives CDR1 MDHEN, CDR2 SYDVKM. The trim removed 0 bases at V and 0 bases at J, leaving 1 base unmatched. The CDR3 has 15 residues. The CDR3 sequence is CASSLWRGASYEQYF. The CDR3 coding sequence is TGTGCCAGCAGTTTATGGCGGGGGGCCTCCTACGAGCAGTACTTC. Based on the CDR3 plus reference TRBV28 and TRBJ2-7, the full variable domain is DVKVTQSSRYLVKRTGEKVFLECVQDMDHENMFWYRQDPGLGLRLIYFSYDVKMKEKGDIPEGYSVSREKKERFSLILESASTNQTSMYLCASSLWRGASYEQYFGPGTRLTVT.

The gene calls are TRBV11-2 and TRBJ2-7, with TRBD2 matching over 14 bases. The CDR3 totals 14 residues. CDR1 SGHAT and CDR2 FQNNGV come from the germline V gene. The J segment lost 6 bases and the V segment lost 5 bases, leaving 3 bases of the junction unmatched. Here the CDR3 DNA reads TGTGCCAGCAGCCTGGGACTAGCGGGAGTCGAGCAGTACTTC. Its protein product is CASSLGLAGVEQYF.

This clone was seen just once. This chain uses TRBV7-2 with TRBJ2-3; 11 nucleotides line up with TRBD2. The CDR3 covers 15 residues. Germline CDR1 and CDR2: SGHTA and FQGNSA. Trimming took 5 bases from V and 1 from J; bases not matched to a gene: 2. The CDR3 region has the DNA TGTGCCAGCAGCGTACTAGCGGGAGGCACAGATACGCAGTATTTT. This sequence encodes CASSVLAGGTDTQYF.

The genes are TRBV15 and TRBJ1-2, with D possibly being TRBD1 (5 bases). This CDR3 is 14 amino acids long. Trimming stripped 0 bases from V and 3 bases from J, with 8 bases between. From germline, CDR1 is LNHNV and CDR2 YYDKDF (reference sequence). This CDR3 reads CATSREVGDYGYTF. Written as DNA, the CDR3 is TGTGCCACCAGCAGAGAAGTAGGGGACTATGGCTACACCTTC.

This clone was detected only once. This chain connects TRBV6-6 to TRBJ2-5, with 7 bases matching TRBD2. CDR1 is MNHNY, CDR2 SVGAGI, per germline (reference sequence). Losses at the gene ends were 6 bases for V and 7 bases for J; bases not matched to a gene: 8. CDR3 length equals 13 residues. The CDR3 is CASREPPGGTQYF. The DNA of the CDR3 is TGTGCCAGCAGAGAACCGCCGGGGGGGACCCAGTACTTC.

The count of this clone is one. J is TRBJ1-5 and V is TRBV2, with a tentative D call TRBD1 (5 bases). The CDR3 is made up of 14 amino acids. V lost 4 bases to trimming and J lost 5 bases, with 12 bases between them. Germline V CDR1 and CDR2: SNHLY, FYNNEI. The CDR3, as DNA: TGTGCCAGCAGTGGGCCAGCCAGGGATCAGCCCCAGCATTTT. Translating it yields CASSGPARDQPQHF.

V usage is TRBV5-4 and J usage is TRBJ2-5; D possibly corresponds to TRBD2 (5 bases). Trimming stripped 2 bases from V and 0 bases from J, with 11 bases between. The germline V gene encodes CDR1 SGHNT and CDR2 YYREEE (reference sequence). This CDR3 spans 15 amino acids. The chain's CDR3 is CASSFGSADQETQYF. Here the CDR3 DNA reads TGTGCCAGCAGCTTTGGTAGCGCGGACCAAGAGACCCAGTACTTC.

The CDR3 nucleotides read TGCACCAGCAGCCAAACAGGGCTTACTGGAAACACCATATATTTT. Translating gives CTSSQTGLTGNTIYF. This sequence joins TRBV1 and TRBJ1-3; the table assigns TRBD1, which was not confirmed against the DNA. TRBV1 is described as a pseudogene. The CDR3 has 15 amino acids.

The genes are TRBV19 and TRBJ2-1, with TRBD2 matching 13 bases. The germline V gene encodes CDR1 LNHDA and CDR2 SQIVND (reference sequence). V lost 10 bases and J lost 6; bases outside the gene matches: 6. The CDR3 runs to 14 residues. The CDR3 coding sequence is TGTGCCACTGGGGGACTAGCGGGACGCAATGAGCAGTTCTTC. Protein sequence: CATGGLAGRNEQFF.

The genes are TRBV11-2 and TRBJ1-1; perhaps TRBD1 as D (5 bases). The CDR3 is made up of 14 amino acids. The V end was cut by 3 bases, the J end by 5 bases, with 13 bases between. The germline V gene has CDR1 SGHAT and CDR2 FQNNGV. In DNA form, the CDR3 reads TGTGCCAGCAGCTTGTGGGCCGGGGGGACTGAAGCTTTCTTT. Encoded protein: CASSLWAGGTEAFF.

The chain recombines TRBV5-5 with TRBJ2-7; 12 bases fit TRBD2. This CDR3 is built from 17 residues. Germline assignment: CDR1 SGHKS and CDR2 YYEKEE (reference sequence). Germline trimming cut 1 base from V and 6 bases from J; bases unmatched to any gene: 11. This CDR3 is CASSLHGLAGPPSEQYF. CDR3 in DNA: TGTGCCAGCAGCTTGCACGGACTAGCGGGACCCCCCTCCGAGCAGTACTTC. Full variable domain (rest looked up from reference TRBV5-5 and TRBJ2-7): DAGVTQSPTHLIKTRGQQVTLRCSPISGHKSVSWYQQVLGQGPQFIFQYYEKEERGRGNFPDRFSARQFPNYSSELNVNALLLGDSALYLCASSLHGLAGPPSEQYFGPGTRLTVT.

This chain joins TRBV11-2 and TRBJ2-3; 8 bases are a match to TRBD2. V lost 4 bases, J lost 0 bases, and 3 bases stayed unmatched. The CDR3 length is 15 residues. Germline CDR1 and CDR2: SGHAT and FQNNGV. CDR3 loop: CASSYSGASTDTQYF. DNA for the CDR3: TGTGCCAGCAGCTATAGCGGGGCTAGCACAGATACGCAGTATTTT.

The chain joins TRBV5-1 to TRBJ1-1; 7 nucleotides line up with TRBD1. V was clipped by 0 bases and J by 5 bases; unmatched bases: 4. The CDR3 covers 14 residues. The germline V gene encodes CDR1 SGHRS and CDR2 YFSETQ. The CDR3 nucleotides are TGCGCCAGCAGCTTGGAACACAGGGGAACTGAAGCTTTCTTT. Amino acids: CASSLEHRGTEAFF.

The rearrangement links TRBV11-2 to TRBJ2-1; D is undetermined. V was cut by 5 bases and J by 7 bases, with 27 bases left in between. The CDR3 is 18 amino acids. Germline V gives CDR1 SGHAT, CDR2 FQNNGV. CDR3 DNA sequence: TGTGCCAGCAGCCTAAGACCCATATTGTCAGGCGGATGGAATGAGCAGTTCTTC. This codes for CASSLRPILSGGWNEQFF.

V is TRBV11-2 and J is TRBJ2-5; 10 bases are a match to TRBD2. In germline, CDR1 is SGHAT, CDR2 FQNNGV. V shed 1 base and J 4 bases; nucleotides not matched to a gene: 0. There are 14 residues in the CDR3. CDR3 amino acids: CASSLVAGGETQYF. The CDR3 nucleotides are TGTGCCAGCAGCTTAGTAGCGGGAGGAGAGACCCAGTACTTC.

The rearrangement uses TRBV7-9 and TRBJ1-2; the match to TRBD1 covers 7 bases. The germline CDR1 and CDR2 sequences are SEHNR and FQNEAQ (reference sequence). V lost 5 bases, J lost 7 bases, and 7 bases stayed unmatched. The CDR3 is 13 amino acids. CDR3 nucleotide sequence: TGTGCCAGCAGCGACGACAGGGACCTTGGCTACACCTTC. This gives the protein CASSDDRDLGYTF.